The T cell receptor beta chain described here comes from a study of T-cell reconstitution after alpha-beta-depleted transplantation in children. Study results and caveats: It was reported that alpha-beta T cells came from several hundred expanded graft clones (about two months after transplant). Hyperexpanded clones declined; after one year, newly produced T cells mostly supplied diversity. Surviving recipient T cells and intrathymic progenitors accounted for some patients' high TCRbeta diversity at day 60.

Ten or more counts support this clonotype. Its antigen remains unknown. Germline trimming cut 5 bases from V and 3 bases from J; bases unmatched to any gene: 8. Germline-derived CDR1 and CDR2 are DFQATT and SNEGSKA (reference sequence). The CDR3 contains 15 residues. As it was prepared, the TCRbeta library received unique molecular identifiers. Each CDR3 protein is one row after TCRdb ran MiXCR on the PCR reads. The profile shows fewer than 1 million distinct CDR3 sequences, roughly 16% of them singletons. The sequence was obtained from a male patient under 18 who had a stem cell transplant for acute lymphoblastic leukemia, so the T cells may come from the graft donor. The chain employs TRBV20-1 and TRBJ2-1, with TRBD2 identical over 9 bases. The sequencing used PBMCs, mostly from graft donor cells, collected 360 days after TCRalphabeta/CD19-depleted stem cell transplant. CDR3 sequence reads: CSAYRLAESYNEQFF. DNA of the CDR3: TGCAGTGCTTATCGACTAGCGGAAAGCTACAATGAGCAGTTCTTC.